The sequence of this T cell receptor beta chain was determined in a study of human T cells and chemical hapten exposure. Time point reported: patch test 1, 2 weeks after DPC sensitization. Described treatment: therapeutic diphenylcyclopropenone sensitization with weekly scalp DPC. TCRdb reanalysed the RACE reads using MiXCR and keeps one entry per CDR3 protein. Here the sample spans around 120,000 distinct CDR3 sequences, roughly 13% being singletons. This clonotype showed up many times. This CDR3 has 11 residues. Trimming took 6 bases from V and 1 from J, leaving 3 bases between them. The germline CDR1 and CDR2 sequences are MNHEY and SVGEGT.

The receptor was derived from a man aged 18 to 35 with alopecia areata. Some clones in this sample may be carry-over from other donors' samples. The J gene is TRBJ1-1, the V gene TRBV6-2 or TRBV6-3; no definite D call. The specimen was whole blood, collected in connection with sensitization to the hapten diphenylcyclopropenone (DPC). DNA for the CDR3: TGTGCCAGCAGAGAGAACACTGAAGCTTTCTTT. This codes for CASRENTEAFF.